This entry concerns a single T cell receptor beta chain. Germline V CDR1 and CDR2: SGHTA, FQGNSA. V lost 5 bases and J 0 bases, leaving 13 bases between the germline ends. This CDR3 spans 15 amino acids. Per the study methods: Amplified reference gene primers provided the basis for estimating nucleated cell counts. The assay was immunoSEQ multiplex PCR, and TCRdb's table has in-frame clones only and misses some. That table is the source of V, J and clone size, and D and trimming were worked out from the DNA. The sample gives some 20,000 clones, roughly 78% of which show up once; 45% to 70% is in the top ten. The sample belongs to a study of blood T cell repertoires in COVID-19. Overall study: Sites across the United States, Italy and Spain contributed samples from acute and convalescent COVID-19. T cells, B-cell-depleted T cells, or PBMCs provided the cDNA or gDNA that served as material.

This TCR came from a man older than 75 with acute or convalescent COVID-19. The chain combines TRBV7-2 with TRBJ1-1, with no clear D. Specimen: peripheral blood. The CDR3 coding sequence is TGTGCCAGCAGCCCGACGGGTAAAATGAACACTGAAGCTTTCTTT. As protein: CASSPTGKMNTEAFF.